The 23 T cell receptor beta chains below all came from one sample that was sequenced in a study of early T cells in non-severe SARS-CoV-2 infection. TCRdb independently ran MiXCR on the 5' RACE reads; one entry per CDR3 protein. In the table there are under 60,000 distinct CDR3 sequences, 5.6% of which are singletons. The sample comprised whole blood. These TCRs come from an adult who was a healthcare worker with PCR-confirmed SARS-CoV-2 infection or an uninfected control (not recorded which).

This clonotype has at least ten counts. This sequence joins TRBV9 and TRBJ2-3, with TRBD1 identical over 10 bases. Trimming took 0 bases from V and 3 from J; bases not matched to a gene: 4. Germline assignment: CDR1 SGDLS and CDR2 YYNGEE. This CDR3 has 16 residues. CDR3: CASSVAQDRGTDTQYF. CDR3 nucleotide sequence: TGTGCCAGCAGCGTAGCTCAGGACAGGGGGACAGATACGCAGTATTTT.

This clonotype was recorded at least ten times. V is TRBV7-9 and J is TRBJ2-7; no clear D. The CDR3 extends over 11 amino acids. V shed 4 bases and J shed 6 bases, with 7 bases lying between them. Germline V lookup: CDR1 SEHNR, CDR2 FQNEAQ (reference sequence). CDR3 amino acids: CASSSVSEQYF. The CDR3 coding sequence is TGTGCCAGCAGCTCTGTGAGCGAGCAGTACTTC.

A word on this clonotype: A read error is possible here, since a much larger clone lies one base away. Likely a read error: the CDR3 ends without its conserved phenylalanine or tryptophan. The chain links TRBV12-3 or TRBV12-4 to TRBJ2-7, with unresolved D. The V end was cut by 4 bases, the J end by 4 bases, with 14 bases between. This CDR3 contains 14 residues. CDR3: CASSSQVVWYEQYI. The CDR3 nucleotides read TGTGCCAGCAGTTCCCAGGTAGTTTGGTACGAGCAGTACATC.

This clonotype was seen only a few times. The V and J genes are TRBV6-2 or TRBV6-3 and TRBJ1-2; 8 bases align to TRBD1. Germline assignment: CDR1 MNHEY and CDR2 SVGEGT. The CDR3 consists of 16 residues. J was trimmed by 6 bases and V by 6 bases; bases with no gene match: 15. DNA for the CDR3: TGTGCCAGCAGCTCCCAGACCGGACAGGGAAGAGATGGCTACACCTTC. This sequence encodes CASSSQTGQGRDGYTF.

This clonotype was counted ten times or more. V and J are TRBV20-1 and TRBJ2-7; 14 positions match TRBD2. From germline, CDR1 is DFQATT and CDR2 SNEGSKA (reference sequence). The CDR3 loop spans 17 amino acids. J gave up 2 bases and V 1 base, and 7 bases lay outside the gene matches. The CDR3 region is CSARGWGTSGSPYEQYF. The CDR3 DNA follows: TGCAGTGCTAGAGGTTGGGGGACTAGCGGGAGCCCCTACGAGCAGTACTTC.

This clonotype was found many times. The chain couples TRBV20-1 to TRBJ1-2; TRBD1 matches at 10 bases. The CDR3 runs to 15 residues. V gave up 6 bases and J gave up 6 bases; unmatched junction bases: 13. CDR1 is DFQATT and CDR2 is SNEGSKA in the germline V gene (reference sequence). The CDR3 loop reads CSATPGTGVHDGYTF. CDR3 bases: TGCAGTGCCACTCCCGGGACAGGGGTGCACGATGGCTACACCTTC.

This clonotype was found a few times. The chain uses TRBV6-5 and TRBJ2-7; D not certain. CDR1 is MNHEY, CDR2 SVGAGI, per germline. This CDR3 spans 14 amino acids. V was cut by 5 bases and J by 5 bases, with 16 bases left in between. CDR3: CASSNTRASNEQYF. CDR3 DNA: TGTGCCAGCAGTAATACCCGGGCCTCAAACGAGCAGTACTTC.

This clonotype was picked up a small number of times. V is TRBV9 and J is TRBJ2-1; 7 nucleotides align to TRBD2. The CDR3 covers 16 residues. The trim removed 0 bases at V and 3 bases at J, leaving 6 bases unmatched. Germline CDR1 is SGDLS and CDR2 is YYNGEE. CDR3 coding DNA: TGTGCCAGCAGCGTAGCTCGAGGGAGGGGCTACAATGAGCAGTTCTTC. Amino acid sequence: CASSVARGRGYNEQFF.

This clonotype was seen many times. The rearrangement joins TRBV5-1 to TRBJ2-7; no reliable D call. The V gene's germline CDR1 is SGHRS and CDR2 YFSETQ. Trimming cost V 5 bases and J 0 bases, with 12 bases left between them. The CDR3 has 14 amino acids. This CDR3 is CASRAGSNSYEQYF. CDR3 nucleotide sequence: TGCGCCAGCAGGGCAGGCAGTAACTCCTACGAGCAGTACTTC.

This clonotype was seen a handful of times. V is TRBV6-2 or TRBV6-3 and J is TRBJ2-1; 8 positions match TRBD1. Germline loops: CDR1 MNHEY, CDR2 SVGEGT. V trimming: 2 bases; J trimming: 6 bases; junction bases outside the gene matches: 6. The CDR3 length is 15 residues. The CDR3 bases are TGTGCCAGCAGTTACGCCAGGGGGCCCGTCAATGAGCAGTTCTTC. Its translation is CASSYARGPVNEQFF.

This clonotype showed up many times. This chain joins TRBV6-1 and TRBJ1-5; 10 nucleotides match TRBD1. Germline CDR1 and CDR2: MNHNS and SASEGT. There are 18 residues in the CDR3. V lost 2 bases and J lost 3; bases outside the gene matches: 10. CDR3 amino acids: CASSERVGTGVLNQPQHF. The CDR3 DNA sequence: TGTGCCAGCAGTGAAAGAGTTGGGACAGGGGTTCTCAATCAGCCCCAGCATTTT.

This chain's CDR3 is CASSQGLAGGEDTQYF. The CDR3 coding sequence is TGCGCCAGCAGCCAAGGACTAGCGGGAGGGGAAGATACGCAGTATTTT. This chain joins TRBV4-1 and TRBJ2-3, with 14 bases aligning to TRBD2. V shed 1 base, J shed 5 bases, and the junction held 2 bases outside the gene matches. Germline CDR1 MGHRA, CDR2 YSYEKL. CDR3 length: 16 amino acids.

This clonotype was recorded at least ten times. V and J are TRBV10-3 and TRBJ2-7; no definite D call. Trimming cost V 2 bases and J 3 bases, with 5 bases left between them. Germline CDR1 reads ENHRY; CDR2 reads SYGVKD. CDR3 length: 12 residues. The CDR3 coding sequence is TGTGCCATCAGTGAGACCGGCTACGAGCAGTACTTC. Amino acid sequence: CAISETGYEQYF.

The chain uses TRBV7-2 and TRBJ1-1; D gene unclear. The germline CDR1 and CDR2 sequences are SGHTA and FQGNSA. CDR3 size: 14 residues. The V and J ends lost 3 bases and 4 bases respectively, with 12 bases between them. Here the CDR3 reads CASSFSGMGTEAFF. The CDR3 DNA reads as TGTGCCAGCAGCTTTTCCGGTATGGGCACTGAAGCTTTCTTT.

This clonotype was observed at least ten times. The CDR3 DNA is TGTGCCAGCAGCTTAGTGGACATCCTCTATGGCTACACCTTC. It codes for CASSLVDILYGYTF. This chain links TRBV7-9 with TRBJ1-2; perhaps TRBD1 as D (5 bases). The V end was cut by 1 base, the J end by 4 bases, with 10 bases between. The CDR3 covers 14 residues. From germline, CDR1 is SEHNR and CDR2 FQNEAQ (reference sequence).

This clonotype was observed many times. The chain combines TRBV15 with TRBJ2-1, with D unclear. V lost 0 bases and J lost 0, with 6 bases in between. The CDR3 length is 15 residues. The germline gives CDR1 LNHNV, CDR2 YYDKDF (reference sequence). In DNA form, the CDR3 reads TGTGCCACCAGCAGAGATCTCTACTCCTACAATGAGCAGTTCTTC. Translating it yields CATSRDLYSYNEQFF. The full variable domain, its missing parts supplied by reference TRBV15 and TRBJ2-1, is DAMVIQNPRYQVTQFGKPVTLSCSQTLNHNVMYWYQQKSSQAPKLLFHYYDKDFNNEADTPDNFQSRRPNTSFCFLDIRSPGLGDTAMYLCATSRDLYSYNEQFFGPGTRLTVL.

The sample holds a few counts of this clonotype. V usage is TRBV4-1 and J usage is TRBJ1-1; D remains unclear. Trimming cost V 5 bases and J 3 bases, with 16 bases left between them. The germline gives CDR1 MGHRA, CDR2 YSYEKL. The CDR3 is 15 amino acids. The CDR3 loop reads CASSVGKGGHTEAFF. CDR3 bases: TGCGCCAGCAGCGTAGGAAAGGGAGGACACACTGAAGCTTTCTTT.

The table lists this clonotype with many counts. CDR3 nucleotide sequence: TGCGCCAGCGGATTAGCGGGAGTAACGGGGGGTGAGCAGTTCTTC. This codes for CASGLAGVTGGEQFF. The V and J genes are TRBV5-1 and TRBJ2-1; 9 bases are shared with TRBD2. Germline V CDR1 and CDR2: SGHRS, YFSETQ. The CDR3 spans 15 residues. The J segment lost 9 bases and the V segment lost 7 bases, leaving 14 bases of the junction unmatched.

This clonotype was counted between two and nine times. The rearrangement joins TRBV5-6 to TRBJ1-5; TRBD1 matches 8 bases. J gave up 2 bases and V 4 bases, and 5 bases lay outside the gene matches. Germline CDR1 and CDR2: SGHDT and YYEEEE. The CDR3 is made up of 15 amino acids. The CDR3 DNA sequence: TGTGCCAGCAGCAGCAGGACAGGGCGCAATCAGCCCCAGCATTTT. Residues: CASSSRTGRNQPQHF. Filled out from reference TRBV5-6 and TRBJ1-5, the complete variable domain reads DAGVTQSPTHLIKTRGQQVTLRCSPKSGHDTVSWYQQALGQGPQFIFQYYEEEERQRGNFPDRFSGHQFPNYSSELNVNALLLGDSALYLCASSSRTGRNQPQHFGDGTRLSIL.

About this clonotype: A much larger clone lies a single base off, so this may be a read error. The V call is TRBV29-1, the J call TRBJ2-7, with D possibly matching TRBD1 (6 bases). Looked up from germline, CDR1 is SQVTM and CDR2 is ANQGSEA. The CDR3 has 15 amino acids. V was clipped by 0 bases and J by 9 bases, with 21 bases between them. CDR3 protein: CSVEDHPGQGSVQYF. CDR3 DNA: TGCAGCGTTGAAGATCACCCAGGTCAGGGGTCCGTGCAGTACTTC.

Ten or more counts support this clonotype. The rearrangement uses TRBV13 and TRBJ2-3; 8 bases are shared with TRBD2. CDR1 and CDR2 (germline): PRHDT, FYEKMQ (reference sequence). V was clipped by 3 bases and J by 5 bases; unmatched bases: 4. The CDR3 consists of 14 residues. The CDR3 sequence is CASSLSAGGDTQYF. CDR3 bases: TGTGCCAGCAGCTTGTCTGCGGGAGGAGATACGCAGTATTTT.

This sequence joins TRBV11-2 and TRBJ2-7; 16 positions match TRBD2. Losses at the gene ends were 5 bases for V and 4 bases for J; bases not matched to a gene: 8. There are 17 residues in the CDR3. Germline-derived CDR1 and CDR2 are SGHAT and FQNNGV. CDR3 protein: CASSRGTSGGASYEQYF. The CDR3 DNA follows: TGTGCCAGCAGCCGAGGGACTAGCGGGGGGGCGTCGTACGAGCAGTACTTC.

This clonotype was recorded many times. The chain carries TRBV29-1 and TRBJ2-1; possibly TRBD2 for D (6 bases). This CDR3 spans 12 amino acids. Trimming stripped 3 bases from V and 8 bases from J, with 11 bases between. Germline CDR1 SQVTM, CDR2 ANQGSEA. CDR3 amino acids: CSVEGGIDEQFF. CDR3 coding DNA: TGCAGCGTTGAGGGCGGGATCGATGAGCAGTTCTTC.